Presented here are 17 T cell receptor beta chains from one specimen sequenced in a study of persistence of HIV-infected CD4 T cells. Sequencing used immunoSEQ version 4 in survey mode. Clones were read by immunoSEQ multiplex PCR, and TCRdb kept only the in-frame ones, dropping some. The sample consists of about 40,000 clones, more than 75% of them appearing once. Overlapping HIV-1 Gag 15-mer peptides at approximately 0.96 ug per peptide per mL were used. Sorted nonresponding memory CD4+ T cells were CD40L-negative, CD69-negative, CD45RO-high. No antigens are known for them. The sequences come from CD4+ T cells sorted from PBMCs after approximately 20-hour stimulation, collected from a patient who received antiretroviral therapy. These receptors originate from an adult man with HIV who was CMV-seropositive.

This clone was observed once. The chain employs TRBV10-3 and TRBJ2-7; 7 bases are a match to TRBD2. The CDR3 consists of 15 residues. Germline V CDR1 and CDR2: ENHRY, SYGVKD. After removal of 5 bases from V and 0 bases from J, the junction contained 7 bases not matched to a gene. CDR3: CAISPKRGSSYEQYF. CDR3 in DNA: TGTGCCATCAGTCCTAAGCGGGGCAGCTCCTACGAGCAGTACTTC.

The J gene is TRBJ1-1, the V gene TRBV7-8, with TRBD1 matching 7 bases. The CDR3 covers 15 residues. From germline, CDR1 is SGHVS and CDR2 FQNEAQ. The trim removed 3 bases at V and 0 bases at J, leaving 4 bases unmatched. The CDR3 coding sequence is TGTGCCAGCAGCTTCCGAGACAGGGTGAACACTGAAGCTTTCTTT. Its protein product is CASSFRDRVNTEAFF.

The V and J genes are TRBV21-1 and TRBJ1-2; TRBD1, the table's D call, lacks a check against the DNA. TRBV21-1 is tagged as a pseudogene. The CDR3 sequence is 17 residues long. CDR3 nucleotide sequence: TGTGCCAGCAGCTTAAAGACCCCTTTGACAGGGGAACATGGCTACACCTTC. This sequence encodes CASSLKTPLTGEHGYTF.

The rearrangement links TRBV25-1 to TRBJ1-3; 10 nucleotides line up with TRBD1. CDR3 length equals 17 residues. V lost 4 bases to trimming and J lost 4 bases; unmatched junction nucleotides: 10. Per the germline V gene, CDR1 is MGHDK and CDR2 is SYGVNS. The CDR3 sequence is CASSGTPGQGYGNTIYF. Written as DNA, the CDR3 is TGTGCCAGCAGTGGGACCCCGGGACAGGGGTACGGAAACACCATATATTTT.

The CDR3 DNA reads TGTGCCAGCAGTGAGCAACAGGGCTATGGCTACACCTTC. It is translated as CASSEQQGYGYTF. This sequence joins TRBV6-1 and TRBJ1-2, with D tentatively TRBD1 (6 bases). CDR1 and CDR2 from the germline V gene are MNHNS and SASEGT. V was pared by 3 bases and J by 4 bases, with 9 bases between. CDR3 size: 13 residues.

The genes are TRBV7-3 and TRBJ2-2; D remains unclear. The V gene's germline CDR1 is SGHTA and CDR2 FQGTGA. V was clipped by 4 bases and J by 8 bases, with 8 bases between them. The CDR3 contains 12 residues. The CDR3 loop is CASSSPRGELFF. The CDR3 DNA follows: TGTGCCAGCAGCTCTCCGCGGGGGGAGCTGTTTTTT.

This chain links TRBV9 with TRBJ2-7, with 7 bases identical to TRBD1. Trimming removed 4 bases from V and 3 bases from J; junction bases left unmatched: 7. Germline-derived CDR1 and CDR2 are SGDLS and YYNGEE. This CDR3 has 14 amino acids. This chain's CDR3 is CASSPRTGFYEQYF. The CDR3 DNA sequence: TGTGCCAGCAGCCCCCGGACAGGTTTCTACGAGCAGTACTTC.

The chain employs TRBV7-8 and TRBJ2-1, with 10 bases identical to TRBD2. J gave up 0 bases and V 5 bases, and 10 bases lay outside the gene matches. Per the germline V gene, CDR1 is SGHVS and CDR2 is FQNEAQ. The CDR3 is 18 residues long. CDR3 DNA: TGTGCCAGCAGCCCCCGGTCCTCTAGCGGGAGCTCCTACAATGAGCAGTTCTTC. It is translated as CASSPRSSSGSSYNEQFF.

CDR3 DNA sequence: TGTGCCAGCAGCTTAGTGGGCTCTGGGGATACGCAGTATTTT. Protein sequence: CASSLVGSGDTQYF. The chain combines TRBV7-8 with TRBJ2-3; D unclear. Germline CDR1 is SGHVS and CDR2 is FQNEAQ. V lost 1 base to trimming and J lost 6 bases, with 11 bases between them. The CDR3 is 14 residues long.

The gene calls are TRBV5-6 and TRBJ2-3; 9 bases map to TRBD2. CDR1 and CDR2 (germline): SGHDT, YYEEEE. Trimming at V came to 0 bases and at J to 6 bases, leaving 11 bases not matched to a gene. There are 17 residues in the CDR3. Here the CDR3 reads CASSLAGLREGRDTQYF. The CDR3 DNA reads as TGTGCCAGCAGCTTGGCGGGTCTGCGGGAGGGCCGGGATACGCAGTATTTT.

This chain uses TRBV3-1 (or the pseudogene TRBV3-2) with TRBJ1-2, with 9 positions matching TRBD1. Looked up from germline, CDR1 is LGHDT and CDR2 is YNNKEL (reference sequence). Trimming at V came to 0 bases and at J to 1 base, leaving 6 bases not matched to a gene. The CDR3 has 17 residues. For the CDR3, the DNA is TGTGCCAGCAGCCAAGAGGAGTTGGGACAGGGTAACTATGGCTACACCTTC. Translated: CASSQEELGQGNYGYTF.

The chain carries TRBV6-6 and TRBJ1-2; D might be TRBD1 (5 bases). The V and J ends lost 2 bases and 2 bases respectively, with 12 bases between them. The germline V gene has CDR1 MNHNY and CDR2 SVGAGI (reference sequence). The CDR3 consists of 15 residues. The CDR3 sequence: CASSYQGLYNYGYTF. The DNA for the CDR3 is TGTGCCAGCAGTTACCAGGGACTGTACAACTATGGCTACACCTTC.

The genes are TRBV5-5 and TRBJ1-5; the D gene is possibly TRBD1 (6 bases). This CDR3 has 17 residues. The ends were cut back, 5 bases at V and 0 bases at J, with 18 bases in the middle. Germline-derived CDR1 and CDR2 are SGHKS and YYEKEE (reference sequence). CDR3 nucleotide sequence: TGTGCCAGCAGACGGACAGCGGGATTGTATAGCAATCAGCCCCAGCATTTT. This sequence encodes CASRRTAGLYSNQPQHF. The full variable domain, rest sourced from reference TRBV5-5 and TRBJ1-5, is DAGVTQSPTHLIKTRGQQVTLRCSPISGHKSVSWYQQVLGQGPQFIFQYYEKEERGRGNFPDRFSARQFPNYSSELNVNALLLGDSALYLCASRRTAGLYSNQPQHFGDGTRLSIL.

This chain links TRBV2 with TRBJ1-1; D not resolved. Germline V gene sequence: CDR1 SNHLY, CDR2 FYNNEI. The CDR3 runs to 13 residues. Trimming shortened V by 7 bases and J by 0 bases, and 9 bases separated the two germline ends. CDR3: CASTADLNTEAFF. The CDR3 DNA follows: TGTGCCAGCACCGCAGATCTGAACACTGAAGCTTTCTTT. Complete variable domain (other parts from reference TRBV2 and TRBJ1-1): EPEVTQTPSHQVTQMGQEVILRCVPISNHLYFYWYRQILGQKVEFLVSFYNNEISEKSEIFDDQFSVERPDGSNFTLKIRSTKLEDSAMYFCASTADLNTEAFFGQGTRLTVV.

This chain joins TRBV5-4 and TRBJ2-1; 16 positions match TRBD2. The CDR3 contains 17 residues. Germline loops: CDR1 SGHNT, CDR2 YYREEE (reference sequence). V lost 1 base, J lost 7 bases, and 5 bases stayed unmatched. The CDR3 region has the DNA TGTGCCAGCAGCTTGAAGGGACTAGCGGGAGGGCGGAATGAGCAGTTCTTC. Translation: CASSLKGLAGGRNEQFF. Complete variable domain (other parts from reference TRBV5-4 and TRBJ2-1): ETGVTQSPTHLIKTRGQQVTLRCSSQSGHNTVSWYQQALGQGPQFIFQYYREEENGRGNFPPRFSGLQFPNYSSELNVNALELDDSALYLCASSLKGLAGGRNEQFFGPGTRLTVL.

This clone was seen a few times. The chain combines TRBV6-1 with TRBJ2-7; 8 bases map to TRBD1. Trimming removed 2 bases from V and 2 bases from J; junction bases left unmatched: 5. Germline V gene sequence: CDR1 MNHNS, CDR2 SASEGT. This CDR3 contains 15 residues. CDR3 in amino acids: CASSELGQGPYEQYF. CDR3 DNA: TGTGCCAGCAGTGAACTTGGACAGGGACCCTACGAGCAGTACTTC.

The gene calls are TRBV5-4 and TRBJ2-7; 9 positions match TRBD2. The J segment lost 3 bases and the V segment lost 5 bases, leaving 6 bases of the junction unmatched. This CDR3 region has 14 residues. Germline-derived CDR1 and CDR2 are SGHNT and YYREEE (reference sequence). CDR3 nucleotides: TGTGCCAGCAGATCTAGCGGGATGGACTACGAGCAGTACTTC. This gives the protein CASRSSGMDYEQYF. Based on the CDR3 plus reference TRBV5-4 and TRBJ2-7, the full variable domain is ETGVTQSPTHLIKTRGQQVTLRCSSQSGHNTVSWYQQALGQGPQFIFQYYREEENGRGNFPPRFSGLQFPNYSSELNVNALELDDSALYLCASRSSGMDYEQYFGPGTRLTVT.